The rows below give T cell receptor beta chains drawn from one sample of a study of blood T cell repertoires in COVID-19. TCRdb keeps only in-frame clones here, not all; method: immunoSEQ multiplex PCR. The data contain hundreds of thousands of clones, nearly 90% of them singletons. Sequencing used peripheral blood. These receptors were taken from a young woman who had recovered from COVID-19. CDR3s include the opening cysteine and the closing phenylalanine or tryptophan. The D gene is left open where the match is weak. The size field is filled for only some rows; it gives once, few, many or a size class.

abundance,j_gene,d_gene,v_gene,CDR3nt,CDR3aa
NA,TRBJ1-2,NA,TRBV25-1,TGTGCCAGCAGTCAGGGAACAGGGCCCTATGGCTACACCTTC,CASSQGTGPYGYTF
NA,TRBJ2-5,TRBD1,TRBV5-1,TGCGCCAGCCGTGGTGGATACAGGGGGCCTCAAGAGACCCAGTACTTC,CASRGGYRGPQETQYF
NA,TRBJ2-3,NA,TRBV9,TGTGCCAGCAGCGGTCCTAGCACAGATACGCAGTATTTT,CASSGPSTDTQYF
NA,TRBJ2-4,TRBD1,TRBV27,TGTGCCAGCAGTCCAGATACAGGGGTCGGCATTCAGTACTTC,CASSPDTGVGIQYF
few,TRBJ1-1,NA,TRBV2,TGTGCCAGCGTGAAAGGGAGGGTAGCTTTCTTT,CASVKGRVAFF
NA,TRBJ2-7,NA,TRBV6-2/TRBV6-3,TGTGCCAGCAGTTACGGGCTGGGAGGCTACCACGAGCAGTACTTC,CASSYGLGGYHEQYF
NA,TRBJ2-7,NA,TRBV6-2/TRBV6-3,TGTGCCAGCAGTTACTCGTCGGGTAGTCCACTCTACGAGCAGTACTTC,CASSYSSGSPLYEQYF
once,TRBJ1-5,TRBD1,TRBV28,TGTGCCAGCAGTTTACGGGACAGATATCAGCCCCAGCATTTT,CASSLRDRYQPQHF
NA,TRBJ2-7,TRBD2,TRBV6-5,TGTGCCAGTCATAAGGTGGGAGGGCCCCACGAGCAGTACTTC,CASHKVGGPHEQYF
NA,TRBJ2-1,TRBD1,TRBV6-5,TGTGCCAGCAGTTCCCCTGGACAGGGCTACAATGAGCAGTTCTTC,CASSSPGQGYNEQFF
NA,TRBJ1-2,NA,TRBV7-9,TGTGCCAGCAGCTTTCAACCACCCACAACTAACTATGGCTACACCTTC,CASSFQPPTTNYGYTF
NA,TRBJ2-5,NA,TRBV11-2,TGTGCCAGCATTGGGCCACGAGGGGAGACCCAGTACTTC,CASIGPRGETQYF
NA,TRBJ1-1,NA,TRBV19,TGTGCCAGTAGTATAAATTCTTTAATAGGGGGCACTGAAGCTTTCTTT,CASSINSLIGGTEAFF
NA,TRBJ2-2,NA,TRBV29-1,TGCAGCGTTCAACTACTAGCTAAAAACACCGGGGAGCTGTTTTTT,CSVQLLAKNTGELFF
few,TRBJ1-1,TRBD1,TRBV30,TGTGCCTGGAGGGATCCGGGGACAGGGAACACTGAAGCTTTCTTT,CAWRDPGTGNTEAFF
NA,TRBJ2-2,TRBD1,TRBV7-3,TGTGCCAGCAGCTTAACCGGGTACAGGGGTTCCACCGGGGAGCTGTTTTTT,CASSLTGYRGSTGELFF
NA,TRBJ2-1,NA,TRBV18,TGTGCCAGCTCACTAGGGAGTTCCTACAATGAGCAGTTCTTC,CASSLGSSYNEQFF
NA,TRBJ1-1,TRBD1,TRBV4-1,TGCGCCAGCAGCCGACGGCCAGGGGGCTGGGACACTGAAGCTTTCTTT,CASSRRPGGWDTEAFF
once,TRBJ1-1,NA,TRBV6-5,TGTGCCAGCAAATTCATTTCAGGTATCACTGAAGCTTTCTTT,CASKFISGITEAFF
few,TRBJ2-1,NA,TRBV30,TGTGCCTGGAGTGCCTTAGGGGGCTCCTACAATGAGCAGTTCTTC,CAWSALGGSYNEQFF
once,TRBJ1-6,NA,TRBV5-4,TGTGCCAGCAGCTTGGGGGGGGATAATTCACCCCTCCACTTT,CASSLGGDNSPLHF
NA,TRBJ2-3,NA,TRBV20-1,TGCAGTGCTCGGGCAGATACGCAGTATTTT,CSARADTQYF
NA,TRBJ2-6,TRBD1,TRBV15,TGTGCCACCAGCAGACAGGGGGCTGGGGCCAACGTCCTGACTTTC,CATSRQGAGANVLTF
NA,TRBJ2-3,TRBD1,TRBV7-3,TGTGCCAGCAGCGCACAGGGGGCACGAACAGATACGCAGTATTTT,CASSAQGARTDTQYF
NA,TRBJ1-1,NA,TRBV12-2,TGTGCAAGTCGCTTAGTAAAAAACCGGGACAGGGGAGAGAACACTGAAGCTTTCTTT,CASRLVKNRDRGENTEAFF
few,TRBJ2-3,TRBD2,TRBV13,TGTGCCAGCAGCGATACTAGCGGGACTAGCACAGATACGCAGTATTTT,CASSDTSGTSTDTQYF
NA,TRBJ1-1,NA,TRBV6-5,TGTGCCAGCACCGGGGAGGTAGGCACTGAAGCTTTCTTT,CASTGEVGTEAFF
once,TRBJ1-1,NA,TRBV19,TGTGCCAGTAGTCGTTCTCCCGACGGAGCTACTGAAGCTTTCTTT,CASSRSPDGATEAFF
once,TRBJ2-7,TRBD1,TRBV30,TGTGCCTGGTGGGACAGGGTCCCCTACGAGCAGTACTTC,CAWWDRVPYEQYF
NA,TRBJ2-7,NA,TRBV6-6,TGTGCCAGCAGTTCTACAGCCGGGACACATACCTACGAGCAGTACTTC,CASSSTAGTHTYEQYF
NA,TRBJ1-6,NA,TRBV10-3,TGTGCCATCAGTGAAAGGGACACCCAGGGGAATTCACCCCTCCACTTT,CAISERDTQGNSPLHF
once,TRBJ1-2,TRBD1,TRBV7-9,TGTGCCAGCAGCCTAAGACAGGGGAATGGCTACACCTTC,CASSLRQGNGYTF
once,TRBJ2-2,NA,TRBV21-1,TGTGCCAGCAGCAAAGAGTCCCGACTAGCGGGAGGGCCTGACGGGGAGCTGTTTTTT,CASSKESRLAGGPDGELFF
once,TRBJ1-1,TRBD1,TRBV15,TGTGCCACCAGCAGAGAAGGGGACAGAGTGAACACTGAAGCTTTCTTT,CATSREGDRVNTEAFF
NA,TRBJ2-1,TRBD2,TRBV7-3,TGTGCCAGCAGTTGGACTAGGGGTCCGGGCAATGAGCAGTTCTTC,CASSWTRGPGNEQFF
NA,TRBJ1-2,NA,TRBV11-3,TGTGCCAGCAGCGGGGACGGGGGTCTGGCCACCTTC,CASSGDGGLATF
NA,TRBJ1-6,NA,TRBV4-3,TGCGCCAGCAGCCCCCGGGAGGGCCTTAATTCACCCCTCCACTTT,CASSPREGLNSPLHF
NA,TRBJ2-3,NA,TRBV9,TGTGCCAGCAGCGTAGAGGTCGGGGGGCAGTATTTT,CASSVEVGGQYF
NA,TRBJ2-1,TRBD2,TRBV5-1,TGCGCCAGCAGCTTTTTGGGGGAGGGCCGGGATGAGCAGTTCTTC,CASSFLGEGRDEQFF
once,TRBJ2-1,NA,TRBV30,TGTGCCTGGAGTGTTTTCAGGGGAAAGCAGTTCTTC,CAWSVFRGKQFF